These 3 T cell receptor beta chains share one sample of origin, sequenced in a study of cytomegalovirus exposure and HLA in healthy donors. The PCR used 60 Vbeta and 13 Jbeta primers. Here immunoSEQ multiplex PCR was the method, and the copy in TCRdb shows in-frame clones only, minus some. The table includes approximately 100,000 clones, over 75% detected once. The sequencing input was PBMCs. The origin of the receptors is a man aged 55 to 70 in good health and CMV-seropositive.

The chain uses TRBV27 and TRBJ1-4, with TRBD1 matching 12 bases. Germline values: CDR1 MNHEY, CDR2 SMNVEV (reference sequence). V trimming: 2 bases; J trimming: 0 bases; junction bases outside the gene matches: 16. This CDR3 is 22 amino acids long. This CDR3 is CASSLMGQGAYRWAPTNEKLFF. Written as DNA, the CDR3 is TGTGCCAGCAGTTTAATGGGACAGGGGGCGTATAGGTGGGCCCCAACTAATGAAAAACTGTTTTTT.

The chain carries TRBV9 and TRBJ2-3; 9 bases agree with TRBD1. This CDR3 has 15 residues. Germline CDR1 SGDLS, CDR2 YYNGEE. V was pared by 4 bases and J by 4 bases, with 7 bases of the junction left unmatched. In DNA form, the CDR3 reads TGTGCCAGCAGCCAGGACAGGGGTGGTCCAGATACGCAGTATTTT. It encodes CASSQDRGGPDTQYF.

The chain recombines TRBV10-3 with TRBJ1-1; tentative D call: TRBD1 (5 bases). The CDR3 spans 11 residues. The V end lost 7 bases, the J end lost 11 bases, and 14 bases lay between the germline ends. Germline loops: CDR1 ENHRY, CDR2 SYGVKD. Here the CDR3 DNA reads TGTGCCATCAATGACGGGGAGGGGGCTTTCTTT. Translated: CAINDGEGAFF.